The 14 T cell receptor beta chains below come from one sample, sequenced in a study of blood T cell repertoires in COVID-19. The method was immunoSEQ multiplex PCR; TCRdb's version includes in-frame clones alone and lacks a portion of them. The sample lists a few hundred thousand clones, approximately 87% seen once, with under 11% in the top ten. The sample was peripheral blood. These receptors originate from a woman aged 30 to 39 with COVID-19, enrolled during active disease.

The CDR3 DNA sequence: TGTGCCAGCAGCTTAGCCCCCGGGGGGCGCCGCAAACTGGAGCAGTACTTC. Translated: CASSLAPGGRRKLEQYF. The chain links TRBV11-2 to TRBJ2-7, with D possibly being TRBD2 (7 bases). Per the germline V gene, CDR1 is SGHAT and CDR2 is FQNNGV. This CDR3 contains 17 residues. The germline V and J ends were trimmed by 1 base and 7 bases, with 23 bases remaining between them.

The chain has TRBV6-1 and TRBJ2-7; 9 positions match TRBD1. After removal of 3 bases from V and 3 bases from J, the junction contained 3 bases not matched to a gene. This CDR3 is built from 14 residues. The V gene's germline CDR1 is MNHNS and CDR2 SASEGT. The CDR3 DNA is TGTGCCAGCAGTGACGAGACAGGGGGCTACGAGCAGTACTTC. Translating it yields CASSDETGGYEQYF.

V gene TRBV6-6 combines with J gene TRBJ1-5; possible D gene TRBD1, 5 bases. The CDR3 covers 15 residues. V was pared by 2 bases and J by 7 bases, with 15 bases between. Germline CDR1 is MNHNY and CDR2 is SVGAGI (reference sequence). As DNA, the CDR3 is TGTGCCAGCAGTTACCCGACAGAAACCAGGCAGCCCCAGCATTTT. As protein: CASSYPTETRQPQHF.

CDR3 residues: CAWSIGLLSYNEQFF. CDR3 in DNA: TGTGCCTGGAGTATCGGACTGTTATCCTACAATGAGCAGTTCTTC. The gene calls are TRBV30 and TRBJ2-1, with a weak D call TRBD2 (5 bases). Germline CDR1 GTSNPN, CDR2 SVGIG (reference sequence). Trimming left V 2 bases short and J 1 base short, with 12 bases between. The CDR3 runs to 15 residues.

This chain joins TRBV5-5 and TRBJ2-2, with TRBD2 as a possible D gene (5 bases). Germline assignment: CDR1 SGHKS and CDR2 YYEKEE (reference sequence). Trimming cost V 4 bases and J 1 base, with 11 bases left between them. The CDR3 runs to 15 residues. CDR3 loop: CASSTSGVNTGELFF. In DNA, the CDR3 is TGTGCCAGCAGCACTTCCGGGGTGAACACCGGGGAGCTGTTTTTT.

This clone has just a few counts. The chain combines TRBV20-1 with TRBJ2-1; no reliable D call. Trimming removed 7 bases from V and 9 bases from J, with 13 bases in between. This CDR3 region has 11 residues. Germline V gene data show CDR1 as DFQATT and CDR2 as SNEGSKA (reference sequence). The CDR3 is CSVSAASEQFF. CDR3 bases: TGCAGTGTCTCCGCGGCCAGTGAGCAGTTCTTC.

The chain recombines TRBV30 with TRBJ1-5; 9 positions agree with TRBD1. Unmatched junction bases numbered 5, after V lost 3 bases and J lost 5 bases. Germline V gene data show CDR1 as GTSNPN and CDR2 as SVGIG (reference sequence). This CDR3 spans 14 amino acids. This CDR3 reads CAWRDRGRDQPQHF. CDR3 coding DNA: TGTGCCTGGAGGGACAGGGGCCGCGATCAGCCCCAGCATTTT.

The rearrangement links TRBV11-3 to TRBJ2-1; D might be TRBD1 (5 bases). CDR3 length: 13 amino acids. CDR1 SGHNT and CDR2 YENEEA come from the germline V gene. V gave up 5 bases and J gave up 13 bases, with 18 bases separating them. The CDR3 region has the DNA TGTGCCAGCAGCCTCACCAGGAAGGGGCCTCAGTTCTTC. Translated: CASSLTRKGPQFF.

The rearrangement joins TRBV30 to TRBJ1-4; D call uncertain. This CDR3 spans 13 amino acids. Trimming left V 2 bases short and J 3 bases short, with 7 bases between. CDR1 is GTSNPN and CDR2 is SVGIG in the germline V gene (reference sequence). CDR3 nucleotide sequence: TGTGCCTGGAGTAACGGGGCTAATGAAAAACTGTTTTTT. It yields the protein CAWSNGANEKLFF.

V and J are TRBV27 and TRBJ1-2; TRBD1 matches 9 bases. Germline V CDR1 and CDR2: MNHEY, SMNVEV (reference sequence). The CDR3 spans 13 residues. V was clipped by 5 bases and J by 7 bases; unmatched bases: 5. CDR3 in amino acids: CASSPLQGAGYTF. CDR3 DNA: TGTGCCAGCAGTCCATTACAGGGGGCTGGCTACACCTTC.

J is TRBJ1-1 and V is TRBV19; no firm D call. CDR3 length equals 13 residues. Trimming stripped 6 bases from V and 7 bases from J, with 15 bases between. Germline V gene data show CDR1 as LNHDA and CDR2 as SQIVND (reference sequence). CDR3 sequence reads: CASRVWGEGEAFF. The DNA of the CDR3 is TGTGCCAGTAGGGTATGGGGTGAGGGTGAAGCTTTCTTT.

CDR3 region: CASSLTWSSYEQYF. CDR3 in DNA: TGTGCCAGCAGCTTAACATGGAGCTCCTACGAGCAGTACTTC. The gene calls are TRBV7-2 and TRBJ2-7; D is uncertain. CDR1 and CDR2 (germline): SGHTA, FQGNSA. Trimming shortened V by 2 bases and J by 0 bases, and 8 bases separated the two germline ends. This CDR3 has 14 amino acids.

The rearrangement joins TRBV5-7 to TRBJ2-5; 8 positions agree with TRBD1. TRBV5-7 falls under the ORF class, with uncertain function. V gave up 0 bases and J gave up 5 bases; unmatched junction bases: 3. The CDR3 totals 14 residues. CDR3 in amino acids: CASSLARGLETQYF. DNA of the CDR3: TGTGCCAGCAGCTTGGCCAGGGGGCTTGAGACCCAGTACTTC.

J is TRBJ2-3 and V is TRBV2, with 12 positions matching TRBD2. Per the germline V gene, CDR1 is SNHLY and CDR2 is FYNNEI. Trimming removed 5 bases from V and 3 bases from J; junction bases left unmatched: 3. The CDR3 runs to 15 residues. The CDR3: CASSLAGGWTDTQYF. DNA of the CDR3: TGTGCCAGCAGTCTAGCGGGAGGGTGGACAGATACGCAGTATTTT.